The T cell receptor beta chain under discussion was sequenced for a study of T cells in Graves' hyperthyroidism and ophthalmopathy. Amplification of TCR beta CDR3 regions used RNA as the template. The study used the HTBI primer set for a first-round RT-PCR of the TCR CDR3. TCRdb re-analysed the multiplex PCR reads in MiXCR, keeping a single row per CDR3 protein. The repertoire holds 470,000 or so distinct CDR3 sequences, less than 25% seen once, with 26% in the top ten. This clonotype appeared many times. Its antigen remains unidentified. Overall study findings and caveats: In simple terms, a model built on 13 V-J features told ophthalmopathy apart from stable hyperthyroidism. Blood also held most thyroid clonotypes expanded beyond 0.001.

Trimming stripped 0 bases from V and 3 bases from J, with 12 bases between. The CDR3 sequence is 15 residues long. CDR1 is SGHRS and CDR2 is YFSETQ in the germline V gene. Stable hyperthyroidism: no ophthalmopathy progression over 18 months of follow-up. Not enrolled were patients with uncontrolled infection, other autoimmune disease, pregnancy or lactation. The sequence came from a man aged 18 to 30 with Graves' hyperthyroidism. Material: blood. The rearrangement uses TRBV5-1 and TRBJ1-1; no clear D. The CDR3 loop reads CASSLVAAPDTEAFF. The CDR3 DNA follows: TGCGCCAGCAGCTTGGTCGCAGCCCCGGACACTGAAGCTTTCTTT.